This T cell receptor beta chain originates from a study of shared clonotypes between healthy human individuals (TCRdb year 2020). For context, the study as a whole: The cohort included a few men and a couple of women between 18 and 49 years of age. For each donor, CD4 naive and CD4 memory were each run on three plates, CD8 naive on two plates, and CD8 memory on one plate. Blood TCR repertoires of five healthy adults were deeply sequenced to estimate repertoire size and the extent of clonotype sharing between individuals. Libraries were prepared and TCR repertoires were sequenced by different laboratories using diverse techniques, in order to increase sequencing depth and limit assay-specific biases. Between about 0.8 and 9 billion PBMCs per donor were obtained by leukapheresis. Results and caveats for the whole study, not just this receptor: Naive subsets generally had larger estimated clonotype richness than memory subsets. Across a handful of donors, around 5% of naive CD4, around 3.3% of naive CD8, 2.3% of memory CD4, and approximately 0.4% of memory CD8 clonotypes were shared. Incomplete sequencing was indicated by rarefaction of sorted-subset datasets, despite the large sequencing depth. Compared with non-shared clonotypes, clonotypes shared by all four sorted-subset donors had higher generation probabilities. The small number of donors limited the genetic and exposure-history diversity represented. Pairwise subsampling led to the expectation that sequencing depth would affect the degree of clonotype sharing among donors. Sampling was restricted to blood, and TCR repertoires in tissues likely differ from the TCR repertoires found in blood.

Using the deep immunoSEQ assay, multiplex PCR amplified TCR CDR3 regions from genomic DNA. Extracted genomic DNA from each cell subset was spread evenly across all wells of several immunoSEQ 96-well plates, with each plate serving as a replicate. Each replicate PCR for sorted subsets received about 200 ng genomic DNA, equal to around 32,000 T cell genomes. The purified libraries were quantified using a Qubit 3.0 fluorometer, sized with a Bioanalyzer 2100, and then quantified again using the KAPA Library Quantification kit. Every immunoSEQ 96-well plate was sequenced on a separate single-read 150-cycle Illumina NextSeq 550 flow cell. The authors' analysis ran thus. Because only junctional sequences without quality scores were contained in the immunoSEQ output, filtering matching that applied to full-length reads could not be performed. Sequences were annotated with PyIR, a Python wrapper for IgBLAST v1.9, and V/J genes and CDR3 were assigned using IMGT germline references. Reads were removed for weak V/J assignments (E-value above 1e-6), missing CDR3, stop codons, out-of-frame junctions, or ambiguous translated residues. V3J clonotypes were defined by identical inferred V gene, J gene, and CDR3 amino acid sequence. To compute the percentage overlap between repertoires, the number of shared unique clonotypes was divided by the size of the smaller repertoire. Three approaches were used to assess repertoire richness: RTK rarefaction, the Chao1 estimator, and Recon v2.1 estimates of unobserved clonotypes. Generation probabilities for all TCRbeta clonotypes obtained by the gDNA method from a few donors were computed using OLGA. In its TCRdb copy, this immuneACCESS table keeps in-frame sequences only and misses some clones. Where compared with another copy, unresolved V genes explain less than half of these, and the others have no known cause. V, J and clone size are those of that table, while D and trimming were read from the DNA. Here the sample has around 700,000 clones; 60% to 80% occur a single time. Clones ranked in the top ten supply about 1.7% of the sample.

In the case of this clone: This receptor's antigen is unknown. There are no base qualities to consult, and no much larger clone falls within one base.

Healthy HIV-negative adults with no recently reported acute infections or vaccinations were included as donors. Every donor was a Caucasian adult residing in Nashville, Tennessee, USA. CD4+ T cells were enriched by magnetic negative selection; naive cells were then positively selected on CD45RA, and the negative fraction formed the memory subset. After blood collection by leukapheresis, PBMCs were isolated using Ficoll-Histopaque density gradient centrifugation and then cryopreserved in the vapor phase of liquid nitrogen. Analytical flow cytometry was used to check the purity and quantity of every magnetically sorted T cell population. Genomic DNA was isolated from each sorted fraction and quantified by UV absorbance on a Nanodrop 2000c. After removal of 8 bases from V and 2 bases from J, the junction retains 11 bases not matched to a gene. The CDR3 has 15 amino acids, counting the end cysteine and phenylalanine. Only the CDR3 portion is preserved as DNA: 45 bases, with reading frame beginning at the first base. From the germline V gene, CDR1 is MDHEN and CDR2 is SYDVKM.

This chain joins TRBV28 to TRBJ1-2; TRBD1 agrees with 7 junctional bases. The source is a woman in her twenties or thirties in good health. The sequencing input was memory CD4+ T cells sorted from blood. In light of the paper, this sample's cell subset or site label describes: CD45RA-negative fraction. CDR3 protein: CASFPGTAVNYGYTF. The sequenced DNA: TGTGCCAGCTTTCCCGGGACAGCAGTAAACTATGGCTACACCTTC.